This T cell receptor beta chain stems from a study of T cell changes during pregnancy in multiple sclerosis. Sequencing was performed with immunoSEQ multiplex PCR; in TCRdb, only in-frame clones are kept and a portion is missing. The sample yields approximately 89,000 clones, about 94% seen once. Germline lookup yields CDR1 SGHAT and CDR2 FQNNGV. Trimming cost V 7 bases and J 5 bases; bases outside gene matches: 10. The CDR3 extends over 14 amino acids. The V call is TRBV11-2, the J call TRBJ2-5; TRBD1 aligns across 7 bases. The sample here was peripheral blood, taken in the third trimester of pregnancy. The receptor comes from a female donor with multiple sclerosis, enrolled in a pregnancy study. The CDR3 is CASTETGIGETQYF. The CDR3 DNA follows: TGTGCCAGCACCGAGACAGGGATCGGGGAGACCCAGTACTTC.